The sequence of this T cell receptor beta chain was determined in a study of cytomegalovirus exposure and HLA in healthy donors. With 60 Vbeta and 13 Jbeta primers, the PCR was carried out. Method: immunoSEQ multiplex PCR; TCRdb's copy keeps in-frame clones and lacks some. The sample has about 93,000 clones, around 77% seen once. The receptor was isolated from a man aged 25 to 45 in good health and CMV-seronegative. Sample: PBMCs.

The CDR3 region has the DNA TGTGCCAGTACGCTGGAGGGAATCAGCAATCAGCCCCAGCATTTT. This codes for CASTLEGISNQPQHF. This chain links TRBV2 with TRBJ1-5, with D unresolved. The CDR3 has 15 amino acids. Trimming cost V 9 bases and J 1 base, with 16 bases left between them. Germline V gene lookup returns CDR1 SNHLY and CDR2 FYNNEI.